The clone carrying this T cell receptor (beta chain) was seen a handful of times. Its antigen is not identified. In the same sample, other DNA sequences code for this CDR3. The data originate from a study of T cell responses to AZD1222 COVID-19 vaccine. The germline V gene has CDR1 SGDLS and CDR2 YYNGEE. This CDR3 contains 15 residues. The ends lost 2 bases at V and 9 bases at J; junction bases unmatched: 6. TCRdb's table, derived via immunoSEQ multiplex PCR, lists solely in-frame clones and lacks some. Of around 130,000 clones listed, about 93% are singletons. Study results and caveats: After the peak T cell response, and only then, were repertoires sampled. Only 5 or 6 people who got AZD1222 tested seropositive at baseline. Nearly half of the spike-specific TCRs reportedly recognize variant regions that carry no mutations.

The sample here was peripheral blood, taken on day 0 of AZD1222 vaccination. The chain uses TRBV9 and TRBJ1-6, with 9 bases lining up with TRBD1. The sequence derives from an adult in good health. Here the CDR3 DNA reads TGTGCCAGCAGCGTGGAGGACAGGGGAGGTTCACCCCTCCACTTT. This codes for CASSVEDRGGSPLHF.